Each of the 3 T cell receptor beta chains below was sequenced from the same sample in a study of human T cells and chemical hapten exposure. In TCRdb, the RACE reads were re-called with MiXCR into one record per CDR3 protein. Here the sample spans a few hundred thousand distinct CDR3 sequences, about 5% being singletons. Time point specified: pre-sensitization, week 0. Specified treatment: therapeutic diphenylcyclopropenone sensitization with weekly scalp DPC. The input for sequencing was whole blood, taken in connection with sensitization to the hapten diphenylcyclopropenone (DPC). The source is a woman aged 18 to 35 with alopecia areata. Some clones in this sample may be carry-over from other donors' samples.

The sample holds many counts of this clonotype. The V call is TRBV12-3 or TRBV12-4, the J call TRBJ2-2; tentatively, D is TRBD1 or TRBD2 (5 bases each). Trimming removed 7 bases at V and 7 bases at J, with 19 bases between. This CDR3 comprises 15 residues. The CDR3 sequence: CASNPTDGLDGELFF. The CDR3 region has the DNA TGTGCCAGCAACCCGACAGACGGACTGGACGGGGAGCTGTTTTTT.

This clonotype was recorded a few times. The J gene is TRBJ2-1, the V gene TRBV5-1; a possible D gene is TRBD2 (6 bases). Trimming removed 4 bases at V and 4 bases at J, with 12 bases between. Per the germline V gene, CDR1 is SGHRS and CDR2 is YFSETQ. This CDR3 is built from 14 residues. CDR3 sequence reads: CASSSGTDYNEQFF. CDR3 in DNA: TGCGCCAGCAGCAGTGGGACTGATTACAATGAGCAGTTCTTC.

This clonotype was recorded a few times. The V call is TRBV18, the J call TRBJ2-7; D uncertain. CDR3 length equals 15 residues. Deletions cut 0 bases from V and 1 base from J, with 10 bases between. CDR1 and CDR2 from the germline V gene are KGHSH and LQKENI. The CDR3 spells CASSPPAIPSYEQYF. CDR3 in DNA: TGTGCCAGCTCACCACCAGCTATACCGTCCTACGAGCAGTACTTC.